This is a list of T cell receptor beta chains from one sample in a study of blood T cells in healthy people across ages. Each CDR3 protein is one row after TCRdb ran MiXCR on the 5' RACE reads. The table has 1 million or so distinct CDR3 sequences, more than 40% seen once. Sequenced: blood. These receptors were taken from a woman aged 60-75 years in good health. The CDR3 runs from the conserved cysteine through the conserved F or W. D genes are given only for firm matches. Clone size is not always given. Where it is, it says once, few, many or a class for expanded clones.

j_call clone_size d_call v_call cdr3_aa cdr3_nt
TRBJ1-2 few NA TRBV29-1 CSVDDSGTPGGYTF TGCAGCGTTGACGATTCGGGTACCCCGGGTGGCTACACCTTC
TRBJ2-3 few NA TRBV4-2 CASSQDAYTDTQYF TGTGCCAGCAGCCAAGATGCCTACACAGATACGCAGTATTTT
TRBJ2-1 NA NA TRBV6-6 CASHRGAQQFF TGTGCCAGCCATCGGGGGGCACAGCAGTTCTTC
TRBJ1-1 NA NA TRBV5-1 CASSLRRVDTEAFF TGCGCCAGCAGCTTAAGACGGGTGGACACTGAAGCTTTCTTT
TRBJ2-1 NA NA TRBV15 CATSREDTSYNEQFF TGTGCCACCAGCAGAGAAGATACATCCTACAATGAGCAGTTCTTC
TRBJ1-1 NA NA TRBV15 CATSPRGAEAFF TGTGCCACCAGCCCTCGCGGGGCTGAAGCTTTCTTT
TRBJ2-7 NA NA TRBV11-2 CASSLVTGIVYEQYF TGTGCCAGCAGCTTAGTTACAGGGATCGTCTACGAGCAGTACTTC
TRBJ2-7 few TRBD2 TRBV20-1 CSAETSGSKEQYF TGCAGTGCTGAGACTAGCGGGAGTAAGGAGCAGTACTTC
TRBJ1-1 NA NA TRBV27 CASSLTGRTNEAFF TGTGCCAGCAGTTTAACAGGGCGAACGAATGAAGCTTTCTTT
TRBJ2-5 NA TRBD1 TRBV20-1 CSTTGYETQYF TGCAGTACGACAGGGTACGAGACCCAGTACTTC
TRBJ1-2 NA TRBD1 TRBV29-1 CSVDGRGQGAGGYTF TGCAGCGTTGATGGCCGGGGACAGGGGGCAGGTGGCTACACCTTC
TRBJ2-5 few NA TRBV24-1 CATSDSRQYQETQYF TGTGCCACCAGTGATTCCCGACAGTACCAAGAGACCCAGTACTTC
TRBJ2-1 few TRBD2 TRBV29-1 CSVALAGGKSSYNEQFF TGCAGCGTTGCACTAGCGGGAGGGAAGAGCTCCTACAATGAGCAGTTCTTC
TRBJ1-5 few NA TRBV2 CASNRGGKTHQPQHF TGTGCCAGCAATCGTGGAGGGAAAACCCATCAGCCCCAGCATTTT
TRBJ2-1 few NA TRBV29-1 CSVEDLVFGGNEQFF TGCAGCGTTGAAGATCTTGTCTTCGGGGGAAATGAGCAGTTCTTC
TRBJ1-2 NA NA TRBV15 CATSREQDLYTF TGTGCCACCAGCAGAGAACAGGACCTCTACACCTTC
TRBJ2-7 once NA TRBV6-1 CASSEGSEAYEQYF TGTGCCAGCAGTGAAGGGTCGGAGGCCTACGAGCAGTACTTC
TRBJ1-4 NA TRBD1 TRBV20-1 CSAAGTGGSHEKLFF TGCAGTGCCGCCGGGACAGGGGGATCCCATGAAAAACTGTTTTTT
TRBJ2-4 NA TRBD1 TRBV6-5 CATQLGQGRTQYF TGTGCCACTCAACTTGGACAGGGGAGAACCCAGTACTTC
TRBJ2-4 few TRBD1 TRBV29-1 CSAGQQNIQYF TGCAGCGCGGGACAGCAAAACATTCAGTACTTC
TRBJ2-7 NA TRBD2 TRBV9 CASSEDLAGNSYEQYF TGTGCCAGCAGCGAAGACTTAGCGGGAAACTCCTACGAGCAGTACTTC
TRBJ2-5 NA TRBD1 TRBV28 CAEGAGGLETQYF TGTGCTGAAGGGGCAGGGGGCTTGGAGACCCAGTACTTC
TRBJ2-5 NA TRBD1 TRBV6-1 CASIGQGAHEQYF TGTGCCAGTATCGGACAGGGGGCCCATGAGCAGTACTTC
TRBJ2-1 NA NA TRBV29-1 CSVEVRSYNEQFF TGCAGCGTCGAGGTACGCTCCTACAATGAGCAGTTCTTC
TRBJ2-3 NA TRBD2 TRBV12-3/TRBV12-4 CASSPGLAGGSDTQYF TGTGCCAGCAGTCCAGGACTAGCGGGAGGATCAGATACGCAGTATTTT
TRBJ2-1 NA TRBD1 TRBV5-1 CASSLGQGSPGQFF TGCGCCAGCAGCCTAGGACAGGGAAGTCCTGGGCAGTTCTTC
TRBJ2-7 NA NA TRBV20-1 CGAPKAGDYEQYF TGCGGTGCTCCCAAGGCAGGGGACTACGAGCAGTACTTC
TRBJ2-5 NA NA TRBV29-1 CSVVSGAGYYGQYF TGCAGCGTTGTCTCCGGGGCAGGCTATTACGGGCAGTACTTC
TRBJ2-5 NA NA TRBV15 CATSRGTSETQYF TGTGCCACCAGCAGAGGGACATCAGAGACCCAGTACTTC
TRBJ2-1 once TRBD2 TRBV6-5 CASSFQTSGRGNEQFF TGTGCCAGCAGTTTCCAGACTAGCGGGAGGGGCAATGAGCAGTTCTTC
TRBJ2-1 few TRBD2 TRBV5-1 CASSLEGLAYNEQFF TGCGCCAGCAGCTTGGAGGGACTAGCCTACAATGAGCAGTTCTTC
TRBJ2-7 NA TRBD2 TRBV2 CAIIPGLAVYEQYF TGTGCCATCATACCGGGACTAGCGGTCTACGAGCAGTACTTC
TRBJ2-7 NA NA TRBV20-1 CSASLGTSSSYEQYF TGCAGTGCTAGTTTGGGGACGTCTAGCTCCTACGAGCAGTACTTC
TRBJ2-5 few TRBD1 TRBV11-2 CASSEQGMRALRQETQYF TGTGCCAGCAGCGAACAGGGGATGAGGGCCTTGCGTCAAGAGACCCAGTACTTC
TRBJ2-7 NA NA TRBV9 CASSVELGSSCEQYF TGTGCCAGCAGCGTAGAGTTGGGGAGCTCCTGCGAGCAGTACTTC
TRBJ2-2 NA NA TRBV5-5 CASSFAGGQSMTGELFF TGTGCCAGCAGCTTCGCCGGGGGACAGAGTATGACCGGGGAGCTGTTTTTT
TRBJ1-6 NA NA TRBV7-3 CASSSGLNFNSPLHF TGTGCCAGCAGCTCGGGGCTTAATTTTAATTCACCCCTCCACTTT
TRBJ2-1 NA TRBD2 TRBV7-9 CASSPKSREGNEQFF TGTGCCAGCAGCCCCAAGAGTCGGGAGGGCAATGAGCAGTTCTTC
TRBJ2-1 NA TRBD2 TRBV3-1 CASSQGRGSSYNEQFF TGTGCCAGCAGCCAAGGTCGCGGGAGCTCCTACAACGAGCAGTTCTTC
TRBJ2-1 few TRBD2 TRBV11-2 CASSMTSGPYNEQFF TGTGCCAGCAGCATGACTAGCGGTCCCTACAATGAGCAGTTCTTC
TRBJ1-2 few NA TRBV4-1 CASSQVFRSNYGYTF TGCGCCAGCAGCCAAGTTTTTCGTTCTAACTATGGCTACACCTTC
TRBJ1-6 few NA TRBV24-1 CATGRDNYNSPLHF TGTGCCACCGGTCGGGACAACTATAATTCACCCCTCCACTTT
TRBJ2-3 NA NA TRBV7-2 CASSLGWGASDTQYF TGTGCCAGCAGCTTAGGGTGGGGGGCATCAGATACGCAGTATTTT
TRBJ2-5 NA NA TRBV6-2/TRBV6-3 CASSSTRIGTQYF TGTGCCAGCAGCTCAACTCGGATCGGGACCCAGTACTTC
TRBJ2-3 few TRBD1 TRBV2 CASSNRGLYEQYF TGTGCCAGCAGCAACAGGGGGCTTTACGAGCAGTATTTT
TRBJ2-1 NA TRBD2 TRBV5-1 CASSTAGGLNEQFF TGCGCCAGCAGCACAGCGGGAGGGCTGAATGAGCAGTTCTTC
TRBJ2-3 NA TRBD1 TRBV2 CASSETGYTDTQYF TGTGCCAGCAGTGAGACAGGGTACACAGATACGCAGTATTTT